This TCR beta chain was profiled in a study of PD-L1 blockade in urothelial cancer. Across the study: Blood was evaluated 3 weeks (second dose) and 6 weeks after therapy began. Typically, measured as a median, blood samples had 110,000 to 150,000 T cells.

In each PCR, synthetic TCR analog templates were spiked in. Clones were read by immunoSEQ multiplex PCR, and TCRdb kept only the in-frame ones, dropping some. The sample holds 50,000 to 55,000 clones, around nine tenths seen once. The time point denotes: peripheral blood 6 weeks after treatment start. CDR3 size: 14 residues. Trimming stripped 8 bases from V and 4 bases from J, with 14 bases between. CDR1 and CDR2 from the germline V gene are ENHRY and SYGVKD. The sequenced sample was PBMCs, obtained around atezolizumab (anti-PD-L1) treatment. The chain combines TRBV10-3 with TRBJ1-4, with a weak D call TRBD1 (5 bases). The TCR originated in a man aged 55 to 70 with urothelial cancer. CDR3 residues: CAIGERQSNEKLFF. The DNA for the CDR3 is TGTGCCATCGGGGAACGACAGAGTAATGAAAAACTGTTTTTT.